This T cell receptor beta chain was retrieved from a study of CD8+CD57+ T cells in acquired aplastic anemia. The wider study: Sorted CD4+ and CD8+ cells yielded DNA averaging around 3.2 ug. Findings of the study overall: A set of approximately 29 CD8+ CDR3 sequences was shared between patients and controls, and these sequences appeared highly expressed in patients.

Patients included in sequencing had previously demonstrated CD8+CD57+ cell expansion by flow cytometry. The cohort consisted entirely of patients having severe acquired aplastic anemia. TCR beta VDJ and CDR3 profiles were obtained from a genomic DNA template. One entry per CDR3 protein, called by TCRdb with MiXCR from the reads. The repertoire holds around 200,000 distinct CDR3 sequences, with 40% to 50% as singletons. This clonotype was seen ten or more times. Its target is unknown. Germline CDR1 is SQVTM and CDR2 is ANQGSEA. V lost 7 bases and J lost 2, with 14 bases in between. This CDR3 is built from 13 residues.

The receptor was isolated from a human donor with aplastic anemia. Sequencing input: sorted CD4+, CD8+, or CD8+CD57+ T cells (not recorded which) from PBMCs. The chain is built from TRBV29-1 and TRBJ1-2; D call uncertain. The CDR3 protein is CSATAPGNYGYTF. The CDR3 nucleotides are TGCAGCGCGACGGCGCCCGGCAACTATGGCTACACCTTC.